Sequencing of this T cell receptor (beta chain) was carried out in a study of graft-versus-host responses after intestinal transplantation. Study in general: Among the recipients, all got anti-thymocyte globulin induction and then tacrolimus and steroids for about three years.

The protocol was immunoSEQ multiplex PCR, while the TCRdb copy is restricted to in-frame clones and leaves out a portion. The sample holds more than 100,000 clones, roughly 95% seen once. Germline CDR1 MDHEN, CDR2 SYDVKM. V was pared by 1 base and J by 3 bases, with 13 bases between. This CDR3 spans 16 amino acids. A note on this clone: Its antigen is undetermined.

Study observations and caveats: GvH clones detected in recipient marrow included some appearing first in ileum or blood. Researchers found peak circulating GvH clone levels linked to early post-transplant HvG declines. Graft-donor T cell macrochimerism coincided with high graft-versus-host to host-versus-graft clonal ratios in allografts.

V gene TRBV28 combines with J gene TRBJ1-5, with D perhaps TRBD1 (6 bases). The TCR comes from a human donor who received an intestinal transplant. The sample in question was unstimulated CD8+ T cells sorted from spleen or lymph node cells, obtained before intestinal transplant. For the CDR3, the DNA is TGTGCCAGCAGTTTATTATCCGGGGGCAACAATCAGCCCCAGCATTTT. It codes for CASSLLSGGNNQPQHF.